What follows are 8 T cell receptor beta chains derived from one specimen sequenced in a study of shared clonotypes between healthy human individuals. Some clones are missing from TCRdb's copy, which holds only in-frame ones; the method was immunoSEQ multiplex PCR. The sample yields about a million clones, approximately 75% seen once. Specimen: memory CD4+ T cells from PBMCs. Subset specified: CD45RA-negative fraction. These receptors were collected from a man younger than 30 in good health. Some clones in this sample may be carry-over from other donors' samples.

J is TRBJ2-2 and V is TRBV9; D is perhaps TRBD2 (6 bases). V shed 0 bases and J shed 6 bases, with 15 bases lying between them. The CDR3 contains 16 residues. Germline CDR1 reads SGDLS; CDR2 reads YYNGEE. In DNA form, the CDR3 reads TGTGCCAGCAGCGTAGTGGACGGCGGGAAGGCCGGGGAGCTGTTTTTT. As protein: CASSVVDGGKAGELFF.

The rearrangement uses TRBV7-3 and TRBJ2-2, with a possible D match to TRBD1 (5 bases). This CDR3 is built from 18 residues. V was cut by 4 bases and J by 5 bases, with 23 bases left in between. Per germline, CDR1 SGHTA and CDR2 FQGTGA. CDR3 loop: CASSWPVLWAGFTGELFF. CDR3 sequence (DNA): TGTGCCAGCAGCTGGCCCGTTTTGTGGGCAGGGTTTACCGGGGAGCTGTTTTTT.

The genes are TRBV1 and TRBJ2-3; the table's D call of TRBD2 was not tested on the DNA. TRBV1 is noted as a pseudogene. This CDR3 is 16 amino acids long. DNA for the CDR3: TGCACCAGCAGCTTTGGGACTAGCGGACACACAGATACGCAGTATTTT. Its protein product is CTSSFGTSGHTDTQYF.

This sequence joins TRBV7-8 and TRBJ2-7; D is ambiguous. The V end was cut by 4 bases, the J end by 1 base, with 5 bases between. This CDR3 spans 12 amino acids. Germline loops: CDR1 SGHVS, CDR2 FQNEAQ. The CDR3 nucleotides read TGTGCCAGCAGCTCGGCTTCCTACGAGCAGTACTTC. As protein: CASSSASYEQYF.

This clone showed up just a few times. V usage is TRBV27 and J usage is TRBJ2-7; 8 positions agree with TRBD1. The CDR3 runs to 14 residues. The V gene end was trimmed by 5 bases and the J gene end by 7 bases; junction bases not matched to a gene: 10. CDR1 and CDR2 (germline): MNHEY, SMNVEV (reference sequence). This CDR3 is CASSLTGAPGEQYF. The CDR3 DNA reads as TGTGCCAGCAGTCTGACAGGGGCCCCGGGAGAGCAGTACTTC.

The J gene is TRBJ2-7, the V gene TRBV7-9, with no clear D. V was cut by 5 bases and J by 0 bases, with 11 bases left in between. CDR3 length: 14 amino acids. Germline V gene data show CDR1 as SEHNR and CDR2 as FQNEAQ (reference sequence). The CDR3 here is CASSPRTSSYEQYF. The CDR3, as DNA: TGTGCCAGCAGCCCAAGAACCAGCTCCTACGAGCAGTACTTC.

This clone was picked up a small number of times. Other DNA sequences in the same sample also yield this CDR3. V gene TRBV6-5 combines with J gene TRBJ1-2, with 7 bases aligning to TRBD1. CDR1 is MNHEY and CDR2 is SVGAGI in the germline V gene. V shed 0 bases and J 8 bases; nucleotides not matched to a gene: 9. The CDR3 length is 15 residues. DNA for the CDR3: TGTGCCAGCAGTTACTCGACAGGGACGGTCTCGGGCTACACCTTC. It yields the protein CASSYSTGTVSGYTF.

The rearrangement links TRBV6-1 to TRBJ2-2; D possibly corresponds to TRBD2 (6 bases). CDR1 is MNHNS, CDR2 SASEGT, per germline. Trimming shortened V by 6 bases and J by 1 base, and 9 bases separated the two germline ends. This CDR3 comprises 14 residues. The CDR3 is CASSGTGNTGELFF. In DNA form, the CDR3 reads TGTGCCAGCAGCGGGACTGGGAACACCGGGGAGCTGTTTTTT.